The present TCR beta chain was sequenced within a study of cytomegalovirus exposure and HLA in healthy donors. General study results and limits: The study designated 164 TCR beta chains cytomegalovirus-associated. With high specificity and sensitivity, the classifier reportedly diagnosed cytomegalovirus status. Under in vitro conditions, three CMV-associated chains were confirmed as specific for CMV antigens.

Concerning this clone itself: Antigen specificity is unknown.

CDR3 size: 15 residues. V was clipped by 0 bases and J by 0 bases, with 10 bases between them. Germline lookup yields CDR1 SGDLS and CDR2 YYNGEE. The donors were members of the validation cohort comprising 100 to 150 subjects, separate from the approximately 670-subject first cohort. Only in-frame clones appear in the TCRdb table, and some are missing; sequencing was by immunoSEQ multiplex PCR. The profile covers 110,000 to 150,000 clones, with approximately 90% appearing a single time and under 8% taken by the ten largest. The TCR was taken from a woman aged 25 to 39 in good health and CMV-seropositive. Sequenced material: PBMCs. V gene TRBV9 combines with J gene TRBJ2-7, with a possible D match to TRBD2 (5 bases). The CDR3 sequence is CASSVGPTSSYEQYF. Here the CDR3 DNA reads TGTGCCAGCAGCGTAGGCCCCACTAGCTCCTACGAGCAGTACTTC. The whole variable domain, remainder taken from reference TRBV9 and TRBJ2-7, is DSGVTQTPKHLITATGQRVTLRCSPRSGDLSVYWYQQSLDQGLQFLIQYYNGEERAKGNILERFSAQQFPDLHSELNLSSLELGDSALYFCASSVGPTSSYEQYFGPGTRLTVT.